This T cell receptor beta chain was sequenced in a study of T cell responses to AZD1222 COVID-19 vaccine. The study, taken as a whole, reports: Clonal diversity may have been underestimated in mostly white British donors. Dominant CD4 TCR responses targeted spike regions 160-218 and 743-854. Samples come after the peak T cell response, not at day 14.

V was pared by 7 bases and J by 1 base, with 16 bases between. Germline V gives CDR1 GTSNPN, CDR2 SVGIG (reference sequence). This CDR3 comprises 14 residues. Profiling relied on immunoSEQ multiplex PCR, and the TCRdb table lists in-frame clones only, not all of them. The data hold around 130,000 clones, with 70% to 90% observed a single time. About this clone: Its antigen is as yet unknown.

The TCR sequence derives from an adult in good health. Sequenced material: peripheral blood, taken on day 0 of AZD1222 vaccination. The J gene is TRBJ2-5, the V gene TRBV30; D gene ambiguous. CDR3 nucleotide sequence: TGTGCCTCCATGGACCGTCCTCCCCAAGAGACCCAGTACTTC. Encoded protein: CASMDRPPQETQYF.